This is a list of T cell receptor beta chains from one sample in a study of T cell changes during pregnancy in multiple sclerosis. TCRdb's table, derived via immunoSEQ multiplex PCR, lists solely in-frame clones and lacks some. Altogether about 31,000 clones are present, approximately 94% being singletons, with the ten largest covering 0.41%. Sample: CD4+ T cells from peripheral blood mononuclear cells, taken in the second trimester of pregnancy. Receptors originate from a female donor with multiple sclerosis, enrolled in a pregnancy study. Both conserved end residues are part of each CDR3. Fields, in order: D gene, clone size, V gene, J gene, CDR3 protein, CDR3 DNA. D genes are given only for firm matches. Some rows have no size entry. The others give once, few or many, or a class for an expanded clone.

TRBD2	.	TRBV10-2	TRBJ2-5	CASSDRAGGKETQYF	TGCGCCAGCAGTGATCGGGCGGGAGGGAAAGAGACCCAGTACTTC
TRBD1	once	TRBV10-3	TRBJ2-7	CAISGGGQKNQYF	TGTGCCATCAGTGGTGGGGGACAGAAGAATCAGTACTTC
.	few	TRBV6-5	TRBJ1-5	CASRRQTNQPQHF	TGTGCCAGCAGACGACAGACCAATCAGCCCCAGCATTTT
TRBD2	.	TRBV18	TRBJ2-1	CASSPGQVAGGNEQFF	TGTGCCAGCTCACCGGGGCAGGTAGCGGGAGGAAATGAGCAGTTCTTC
TRBD1	.	TRBV19	TRBJ1-2	CASSIKNSGQGALNGYTF	TGTGCCAGTAGTATTAAAAACTCGGGACAGGGGGCGTTGAATGGCTACACCTTC
TRBD2	.	TRBV2	TRBJ2-7	CASIQGLAGYEQYF	TGTGCCAGCATTCAGGGACTAGCCGGATACGAGCAGTACTTC
TRBD1	.	TRBV5-4	TRBJ1-2	CASSSRDRGNYGYTF	TGTGCCAGCAGCTCCCGGGACAGGGGTAACTATGGCTACACCTTC
TRBD1	.	TRBV5-4	TRBJ1-3	CASSRTGGRPRAGNTIYF	TGTGCCAGCAGCAGGACAGGGGGCCGCCCTAGAGCGGGAAACACCATATATTTT
TRBD1	.	TRBV5-4	TRBJ1-1	CASSLDRGPSEAFF	TGTGCCAGCAGCCTTGACAGGGGGCCAAGTGAAGCTTTCTTT
TRBD2	once	TRBV5-4	TRBJ2-3	CASSLLGGRTDTQYF	TGTGCCAGCAGCTTGCTGGGCGGGAGGACAGATACGCAGTATTTT
.	.	TRBV5-1	TRBJ2-3	CASSPAEDTQYF	TGCGCCAGCAGCCCCGCCGAGGATACGCAGTATTTT
TRBD2	.	TRBV7-2	TRBJ2-2	CASSPSLREGRDGELFF	TGTGCCAGCAGTCCATCACTGCGGGAGGGCCGGGACGGGGAGCTGTTTTTT